This T cell receptor beta chain was captured by sequencing in a study of T cell responses to AZD1222 COVID-19 vaccine. Clones were read by immunoSEQ multiplex PCR, and TCRdb kept only the in-frame ones, dropping some. The table includes over 150,000 clones, 85% to 95% detected once. This CDR3 has 14 amino acids. Trimming removed 6 bases from V and 4 bases from J, with 13 bases in between. Germline loops: CDR1 LNHDA, CDR2 SQIVND (reference sequence). This sequence was found in an adult in good health. This sample comprised peripheral blood, obtained on day 0 of AZD1222 vaccination. The V call is TRBV19, the J call TRBJ1-5; D uncertain. The CDR3 region is CASSPLAGNQPQHF. In DNA form, the CDR3 reads TGTGCCAGTAGCCCACTGGCCGGGAATCAGCCCCAGCATTTT.